These T cell receptor beta chains were read from a single sample in a study of graft-versus-host responses after intestinal transplantation. These receptors have no known antigen. Repertoires were generated with immunoSEQ multiplex PCR, while TCRdb's copy carries only in-frame clones and drops some. Among roughly 100,000 clones listed, just under 95% were seen once. The specimen comprised unstimulated CD8+ T cells sorted from spleen or lymph node cells, sampled before transplant. Source of these receptors: a human donor who was the organ donor for an intestinal transplant. The CDR3 runs from the conserved cysteine through the conserved F or W. D genes are given only for firm matches. Clone size is shown for a subset of rows, as once, few, many or a class of expanded clone.

J gene | V gene | clone size | D gene | CDR3 protein | CDR3 DNA
TRBJ2-3 | TRBV5-1 | - | TRBD2 | CASSLEFGGTRSTDTQYF | TGCGCCAGCAGCTTGGAATTTGGCGGGACTAGATCCACAGATACGCAGTATTTT
TRBJ2-5 | TRBV7-9 | - | TRBD2 | CASSLIAGAQETQYF | TGTGCCAGCAGTTTAATAGCGGGGGCACAAGAGACCCAGTACTTC
TRBJ1-5 | TRBV10-2 | - | - | CASDMRAGNQPQHF | TGCGCCAGCGATATGAGGGCAGGCAATCAGCCCCAGCATTTT
TRBJ1-1 | TRBV27 | - | - | CASSLFMNTEAFF | TGTGCCAGCAGTTTATTCATGAACACTGAAGCTTTCTTT
TRBJ2-7 | TRBV6-6 | - | - | CASSYSQGNEQYF | TGTGCCAGCAGTTACTCGCAGGGGAACGAGCAGTACTTC
TRBJ2-1 | TRBV5-1 | - | TRBD2 | CASSPGLADNEQFF | TGCGCCAGCAGCCCGGGACTAGCGGACAATGAGCAGTTCTTC
TRBJ2-5 | TRBV27 | - | TRBD2 | CASSIWGGETQYF | TGTGCCAGCAGTATCTGGGGAGGGGAGACCCAGTACTTC
TRBJ2-7 | TRBV28 | - | TRBD2 | CASRMAGGSGEQYF | TGTGCCAGCAGGATGGCGGGGGGGAGTGGCGAGCAGTACTTC
TRBJ1-1 | TRBV4-1 | - | - | CASSQDGPRGSTEAFF | TGCGCCAGCAGCCAAGATGGCCCGCGGGGGAGCACTGAAGCTTTCTTT
TRBJ2-2 | TRBV4-2 | - | - | CASSQELTVTGELFF | TGTGCCAGCAGCCAAGAATTGACAGTCACCGGGGAGCTGTTTTTT
TRBJ2-4 | TRBV28 | - | TRBD1 | CASSFTPGQGAKNIQYF | TGTGCCAGCAGTTTTACACCGGGACAGGGGGCCAAAAACATTCAGTACTTC
TRBJ2-3 | TRBV2 | once | TRBD1 | CASSDPSQGARTDTQYF | TGTGCCAGCAGTGATCCTTCGCAGGGGGCGCGCACAGATACGCAGTATTTT
TRBJ2-3 | TRBV9 | - | TRBD2 | CASSAGTSSTDTQYF | TGTGCCAGCAGCGCCGGGACTAGTTCCACAGATACGCAGTATTTT
TRBJ2-3 | TRBV19 | - | - | CASSIPGIGGTDTQYF | TGTGCCAGTAGTATCCCCGGGATAGGCGGCACAGATACGCAGTATTTT
TRBJ2-7 | TRBV6-1 | - | - | CASSDYEQYF | TGTGCCAGCTCAGACTACGAGCAGTACTTC
TRBJ1-6 | TRBV30 | - | - | CAWRYLLAPADSPLHF | TGTGCCTGGAGATATTTGCTTGCCCCGGCGGATTCACCCCTCCACTTT
TRBJ2-7 | TRBV28 | - | - | CATRGHEQYF | TGTGCCACCAGGGGCCACGAGCAGTACTTC
TRBJ1-2 | TRBV2 | - | - | CASIRTVNYGYTF | TGTGCCAGCATTCGAACAGTTAACTATGGCTACACCTTC
TRBJ1-3 | TRBV9 | - | - | CASSPGASPGNTIYF | TGTGCCAGCAGCCCAGGGGCCTCCCCTGGAAACACCATATATTTT
TRBJ1-5 | TRBV27 | once | - | CASSLNVAQPQHF | TGTGCCAGCAGTTTAAACGTGGCCCAGCCCCAGCATTTT
TRBJ2-7 | TRBV9 | once | TRBD1 | CASSAEDRGLSYEQYF | TGTGCCAGCAGCGCTGAGGACAGGGGTTTATCCTACGAGCAGTACTTC
TRBJ1-2 | TRBV19 | - | - | CASSFGRVWYGYTF | TGTGCCAGTAGTTTCGGGAGGGTGTGGTATGGCTACACCTTC
TRBJ2-7 | TRBV4-2 | - | TRBD2 | CASEKMNWGGEQYF | TGTGCCAGCGAGAAGATGAATTGGGGGGGCGAGCAGTACTTC
TRBJ1-1 | TRBV6-1 | - | - | CASSELAGITEAFF | TGTGCCAGCAGTGAGTTGGCGGGGATCACTGAAGCTTTCTTT
TRBJ2-3 | TRBV2 | - | TRBD2 | CASSEALAGDSTDTQYF | TGTGCCAGCAGTGAAGCACTAGCGGGGGATAGCACAGATACGCAGTATTTT
TRBJ2-2 | TRBV5-1 | - | - | CASSLGRDGTGELFF | TGCGCCAGCAGCTTGGGTCGGGATGGCACCGGGGAGCTGTTTTTT
TRBJ2-1 | TRBV9 | - | TRBD2 | CASSVGLKGTSGRSYNEQFF | TGTGCCAGCAGCGTAGGTCTAAAGGGGACTAGCGGGAGGTCCTACAATGAGCAGTTCTTC
TRBJ2-3 | TRBV28 | - | TRBD2 | CASSLEGLAGGRDTQYF | TGTGCCAGCAGTTTAGAGGGACTAGCGGGGGGGCGAGATACGCAGTATTTT
TRBJ1-4 | TRBV29-1 | - | TRBD1 | CSDRTGLGPSEKLFF | TGCAGCGATCGGACAGGTTTGGGGCCGAGCGAAAAACTGTTTTTT
TRBJ2-1 | TRBV30 | once | TRBD2 | CAWSGEVGGTYNEQFF | TGTGCCTGGAGTGGGGAGGTGGGGGGGACCTACAATGAGCAGTTCTTC
TRBJ2-1 | TRBV7-3 | - | TRBD2 | CASSLRSPGGDNNEQFF | TGTGCCAGCAGCTTACGCTCACCGGGGGGGGATAACAATGAGCAGTTCTTC
TRBJ2-5 | TRBV15 | - | TRBD2 | CATSSLRDYKKETQYF | TGTGCCACCAGCAGCCTCCGGGACTACAAAAAAGAGACCCAGTACTTC
TRBJ2-3 | TRBV5-6 | - | TRBD2 | CASRKGLAGGITQYF | TGTGCCAGCAGAAAGGGACTAGCGGGAGGAATTACGCAGTATTTT
TRBJ1-2 | TRBV16 | - | TRBD1 | CASSQSRDRTYGYTF | TGTGCCAGCAGCCAATCCCGGGACAGGACCTATGGCTACACCTTC
TRBJ1-1 | TRBV7-9 | - | - | CASSLGTGLDTEAFF | TGTGCCAGCAGCTTAGGCACAGGGCTGGACACTGAAGCTTTCTTT
TRBJ2-2 | TRBV10-1 | once | TRBD2 | CASRGSILARDTGELFF | TGCGCCAGCAGAGGGAGCATACTAGCGAGGGATACCGGGGAGCTGTTTTTT
TRBJ2-2 | TRBV7-2 | - | - | CASSPDRIGENTGELFF | TGTGCCAGCAGCCCCGACAGGATTGGGGAGAACACCGGGGAGCTGTTTTTT
TRBJ1-2 | TRBV6-5 | few | TRBD1 | CASSPDRDGYTF | TGTGCCAGCAGTCCCGACAGGGATGGCTACACCTTC
TRBJ1-5 | TRBV2 | - | TRBD1 | CASSPLGQGGGQPQHF | TGTGCCAGCAGTCCCCTTGGACAGGGAGGAGGTCAGCCCCAGCATTTT
TRBJ2-1 | TRBV30 | - | TRBD2 | CAWDSIAGADNEQFF | TGTGCCTGGGATTCCATAGCGGGGGCCGACAATGAGCAGTTCTTC
TRBJ2-3 | TRBV13 | - | - | CASSLERLVVTDTQYF | TGTGCCAGCAGCTTAGAGCGACTAGTTGTTACAGATACGCAGTATTTT
TRBJ2-3 | TRBV6-5 | - | - | CASSYSRVGLTDTQYF | TGTGCCAGCAGTTACTCGCGGGTTGGACTCACAGATACGCAGTATTTT
TRBJ1-1 | TRBV9 | - | - | CASSVGPRDTEAFF | TGTGCCAGCAGCGTGGGGCCAAGGGACACTGAAGCTTTCTTT
TRBJ1-1 | TRBV6-5 | few | - | CASTPTGSAEAFF | TGTGCCAGCACCCCGACAGGTTCTGCTGAAGCTTTCTTT
TRBJ1-5 | TRBV5-3 | - | - | CARSTERYSYNQPQHF | TGTGCCAGAAGCACGGAGCGATATTCTTACAATCAGCCCCAGCATTTT
TRBJ2-7 | TRBV6-1 | - | - | CASSEGPAYEQYF | TGTGCCAGCAGTGAGGGGCCTGCCTACGAGCAGTACTTC
TRBJ2-7 | TRBV27 | - | - | CASSMTGSYEQYF | TGTGCCAGCAGCATGACAGGTTCCTACGAGCAGTACTTC
TRBJ2-3 | TRBV5-1 | - | - | CATSVDTDTQYF | TGCGCCACCTCGGTTGACACAGATACGCAGTATTTT